These T cell receptor beta chains were read from a single sample in a study of blood T cell repertoires in COVID-19. Profiling relied on immunoSEQ multiplex PCR, and the TCRdb table lists in-frame clones only, not all of them. The sample shows approximately 29,000 clones, approximately 75% of them seen only once. Sequenced input: peripheral blood. The receptors shown here come from a boy younger than 10 with active or convalescent COVID-19. Each CDR3 is given with its conserved first and last residue. The D gene is left open where the match is weak. Clone size is given for some rows only: seen once, a few or many times, or a class if the clone is expanded.

clone_size,j_call,v_call,d_call,cdr3_aa,cdr3_nt
.,TRBJ1-2,TRBV24-1,TRBD1,CATGQTGVEGYTF,TGTGCCACGGGACAGACAGGGGTCGAGGGCTACACCTTC
.,TRBJ1-4,TRBV28,TRBD1,CASRRTGAWEKLFF,TGTGCCAGCAGACGGACAGGGGCCTGGGAAAAACTGTTTTTT
.,TRBJ1-3,TRBV7-2,.,CASSLMGSSGNTIYF,TGTGCCAGCAGCTTGATGGGGAGCTCTGGAAACACCATATATTTT
.,TRBJ2-1,TRBV18,TRBD2,CASSPSTSGSLNEQFF,TGTGCCAGCTCACCATCGACTAGCGGGAGTTTAAATGAGCAGTTCTTC
.,TRBJ2-7,TRBV30,TRBD2,CAWSVGGIYEQYF,TGTGCCTGGAGTGTGGGGGGGATCTACGAGCAGTACTTC
.,TRBJ1-2,TRBV5-1,.,CASTEPGSAGYTF,TGCGCCAGCACCGAACCGGGGTCGGCTGGCTACACCTTC
few,TRBJ1-5,TRBV19,.,CASIAGAGNQPQHF,TGTGCCAGTATCGCGGGGGCAGGCAATCAGCCCCAGCATTTT
.,TRBJ1-6,TRBV7-8,.,CASSLAVLSSYNSPLHF,TGTGCCAGCAGCTTAGCGGTCCTGAGCTCCTATAATTCACCCCTCCACTTT
few,TRBJ2-1,TRBV19,.,CATSGTPRNNEQFF,TGTGCCACCTCCGGGACACCAAGGAACAATGAGCAGTTCTTC
few,TRBJ2-2,TRBV7-9,TRBD2,CASYGDYYGELFF,TGTGCCAGCTACGGGGACTACTACGGGGAGCTGTTTTTT
.,TRBJ1-1,TRBV5-6,.,CASSFGQGDAEAFF,TGTGCCAGCAGCTTTGGGCAGGGTGACGCTGAAGCTTTCTTT
.,TRBJ2-2,TRBV9,TRBD1,CASRQGAWVGELFF,TGTGCCAGCAGACAGGGGGCCTGGGTCGGGGAGCTGTTTTTT
.,TRBJ2-7,TRBV7-9,TRBD1,CASSPTGEPYEQYF,TGTGCCAGCAGCCCGACAGGGGAGCCGTACGAGCAGTACTTC
.,TRBJ2-7,TRBV12-3/TRBV12-4,.,CASSPRRAYEQYF,TGTGCCAGCAGTCCCCGGAGGGCCTACGAGCAGTACTTC
.,TRBJ2-3,TRBV19,TRBD1,CASSPGTGVTDTQYF,TGTGCCAGTAGTCCCGGGACAGGGGTGACAGATACGCAGTATTTT
.,TRBJ1-5,TRBV7-9,.,CASSLRGQPQHF,TGTGCCAGCAGCCTTAGGGGACAGCCCCAGCATTTT
.,TRBJ2-3,TRBV29-1,TRBD1,CSAVRGQRKHTDTQYF,TGCAGCGCCGTACGGGGACAGCGCAAACACACAGATACGCAGTATTTT
few,TRBJ1-2,TRBV5-1,TRBD1,CASSLGDRALYGYTF,TGCGCCAGCAGCTTGGGTGACAGGGCACTTTATGGCTACACCTTC
few,TRBJ2-7,TRBV6-1,TRBD1,CASSEGRGRDYEQYF,TGTGCCAGCAGTGAGGGCAGGGGGCGCGATTACGAGCAGTACTTC
.,TRBJ2-3,TRBV18,TRBD2,CASSPPLAGADTQYF,TGTGCCAGCTCACCCCCCCTAGCGGGAGCTGATACGCAGTATTTT
.,TRBJ2-7,TRBV18,.,CASSPPDSYEQYF,TGTGCCAGCTCACCACCGGACAGCTACGAGCAGTACTTC
.,TRBJ2-1,TRBV15,.,CATSRVQASPYNEQFF,TGTGCCACCAGCAGAGTCCAGGCGAGCCCCTACAATGAGCAGTTCTTC
.,TRBJ2-1,TRBV13,TRBD2,CASSRLTSGWLYNEQFF,TGTGCCAGCAGTCGCCTGACTAGCGGGTGGCTTTACAATGAGCAGTTCTTC
.,TRBJ1-5,TRBV27,TRBD1,CASSQGVAGNQPQHF,TGTGCCAGCAGTCAGGGGGTAGCCGGCAATCAGCCCCAGCATTTT
.,TRBJ1-2,TRBV19,TRBD1,CASSRTGGNYGYTF,TGTGCCAGTAGCCGGACAGGGGGGAACTATGGCTACACCTTC
.,TRBJ1-1,TRBV3-1/TRBV3-2,TRBD1,CASSHPTGGAFF,TGTGCCAGCAGCCACCCGACAGGGGGAGCTTTCTTT
.,TRBJ1-5,TRBV30,TRBD1,CAWSGTGLGPQHF,TGTGCCTGGAGTGGGACAGGTCTGGGGCCCCAGCATTTT
medium-sized,TRBJ1-3,TRBV7-6,TRBD1,CASSSLATGAAMGSGNTIYF,TGTGCCAGCAGCTCCCTCGCGACAGGGGCCGCGATGGGGTCTGGAAACACCATATATTTT
few,TRBJ1-5,TRBV15,.,CATSPPGGSNQPQHF,TGTGCCACCAGCCCCCCGGGGGGAAGCAATCAGCCCCAGCATTTT
few,TRBJ2-5,TRBV5-6,TRBD2,CASSLRGGAGETQYF,TGTGCCAGCAGCTTGCGGGGGGGCGCGGGGGAGACCCAGTACTTC
.,TRBJ1-2,TRBV5-5,.,CASSLEPGYYGYTF,TGTGCCAGCAGCTTGGAGCCGGGGTACTATGGCTACACCTTC
.,TRBJ1-1,TRBV2,.,CASSTSAGLITEAFF,TGTGCCAGCTCTACCTCGGCGGGGCTGATCACTGAAGCTTTCTTT
.,TRBJ2-7,TRBV23-1,TRBD1,CASSYPDRASYEQYF,TGCGCCAGCAGTTACCCGGACAGGGCCTCCTACGAGCAGTACTTC
.,TRBJ2-7,TRBV27,TRBD1,CASSPGQVSYEQYF,TGTGCCAGCAGCCCGGGACAGGTATCCTACGAGCAGTACTTC
.,TRBJ2-7,TRBV5-5,TRBD1,CASSRGQGGYEQYF,TGTGCCAGCAGCCGCGGACAGGGAGGTTACGAGCAGTACTTC
.,TRBJ2-7,TRBV5-3,TRBD2,CARSAPPIGAGGSRGTYEQYF,TGTGCCAGAAGCGCTCCCCCTATTGGCGCGGGAGGATCAAGGGGCACCTACGAGCAGTACTTC
.,TRBJ2-1,TRBV7-2,.,CASSLDSHNEQFF,TGTGCCAGCAGCTTGGACTCCCACAATGAGCAGTTCTTC
few,TRBJ2-7,TRBV19,TRBD2,CASTGTSGRAQYF,TGTGCCAGCACCGGGACTAGCGGGAGAGCCCAGTACTTC
.,TRBJ2-6,TRBV6-5,.,CASRVGGSGANVLTF,TGTGCCAGCAGGGTAGGAGGATCCGGGGCCAACGTCCTGACTTTC
.,TRBJ2-3,TRBV24-1,.,CATSDFGTFGTQYF,TGTGCCACCAGTGATTTCGGGACTTTTGGTACGCAGTATTTT
.,TRBJ1-4,TRBV7-9,TRBD1,CASSAKNDRDYEKLFF,TGTGCCAGCAGCGCAAAGAACGACAGGGACTATGAAAAACTGTTTTTT
.,TRBJ2-7,TRBV6-5,.,CASRPWTGRDEQYF,TGTGCCAGCAGACCATGGACAGGGAGGGACGAGCAGTACTTC
.,TRBJ1-3,TRBV10-3,.,CAISETGGNTIYF,TGTGCCATCAGTGAAACAGGGGGAAACACCATATATTTT
.,TRBJ1-1,TRBV30,.,CAWRGRGSFLAEAFF,TGTGCCTGGAGAGGGCGGGGCTCTTTTTTAGCTGAAGCTTTCTTT
many,TRBJ1-2,TRBV11-3,.,CASAANYGYTF,TGTGCCAGCGCAGCTAACTATGGCTACACCTTC
few,TRBJ1-2,TRBV6-1,TRBD1,CASSDRGPIYGYTF,TGTGCCAGCAGTGACAGGGGGCCGATCTATGGCTACACCTTC
.,TRBJ1-6,TRBV19,.,CASSIDQGRGSPLHF,TGTGCCAGTAGTATAGATCAGGGGAGGGGATCACCCCTCCACTTT
.,TRBJ2-7,TRBV7-2,.,CASSLAGISYEQYF,TGTGCCAGCAGCCTGGCAGGGATCTCCTACGAGCAGTACTTC
.,TRBJ2-5,TRBV28,TRBD2,CASGGGGIQETQYF,TGTGCCTCGGGAGGGGGGGGAATTCAAGAGACCCAGTACTTC
many,TRBJ2-2,TRBV6-2/TRBV6-3,.,CASSQSDTNTGELFF,TGTGCCAGCAGTCAGAGCGATACGAACACCGGGGAGCTGTTTTTT
.,TRBJ1-2,TRBV4-2,.,CASSQGAGLYGYTF,TGTGCCAGCAGCCAAGGAGCAGGGCTCTATGGCTACACCTTC
.,TRBJ1-1,TRBV3-1/TRBV3-2,.,CASSQWGENTEAFF,TGTGCCAGCAGCCAATGGGGGGAGAACACTGAAGCTTTCTTT
.,TRBJ1-2,TRBV11-2,TRBD1,CASSSRTGNYGYTF,TGTGCCAGCAGCTCCCGGACAGGCAACTATGGCTACACCTTC
.,TRBJ2-7,TRBV2,.,CASRVGNVGAGEQYF,TGTGCCAGCAGGGTAGGGAACGTAGGAGCGGGCGAGCAGTACTTC
.,TRBJ2-3,TRBV3-1/TRBV3-2,TRBD2,CASSQGPAGASDTQYF,TGTGCCAGCAGCCAAGGACCCGCGGGAGCTTCAGATACGCAGTATTTT
.,TRBJ1-4,TRBV18,.,CASSWAVAEKLFF,TGTGCCAGCTCTTGGGCAGTCGCAGAAAAACTGTTTTTT
many,TRBJ1-2,TRBV18,.,CASSPPQGFGSYGYTF,TGTGCCAGCTCACCACCGCAGGGTTTTGGAAGTTATGGCTACACCTTC
.,TRBJ1-5,TRBV19,.,CASSIGQTYNQPQHF,TGTGCCAGTAGTATAGGACAGACCTACAATCAGCCCCAGCATTTT
.,TRBJ1-4,TRBV29-1,.,CSTRGAGKNEKLFF,TGCAGCACTCGAGGTGCAGGGAAAAATGAAAAACTGTTTTTT
many,TRBJ2-5,TRBV2,.,CARRPSGLETQYF,TGTGCCAGACGACCTTCGGGTCTAGAGACCCAGTACTTC